Listed below are T cell receptor beta chains from one sample, sequenced in a study of siplizumab effects on memory and regulatory T cells. Data came from immunoSEQ multiplex PCR; TCRdb stores just in-frame clones and leaves some out. Of about 100,000 clones listed, 90% to 95% are singletons. The sequenced sample was Tregs sorted from blood. The receptors here all came from a human donor in good health. Each CDR3 is given with its conserved first and last residue. A D gene is named only where the DNA matches it firmly. Size is omitted from some rows. Given values are once, few, many or a class for expanded clones.

j_call clone_size v_call d_call cdr3_nt cdr3_aa
TRBJ2-7 NA TRBV7-8 NA TGTGCCAGCAGCTTAGTTCTCCAGAAACCAACATACGAGCAGTACTTC CASSLVLQKPTYEQYF
TRBJ1-4 NA TRBV10-3 NA TGTGCCATGCGCGGGGATAATGAAAAACTGTTTTTT CAMRGDNEKLFF
TRBJ1-1 few TRBV5-5 NA TGTGCCAGCAGCTTGGCTTCGCTGACAAACACTGAAGCTTTCTTT CASSLASLTNTEAFF
TRBJ2-1 once TRBV7-2 NA TGTGCCAGCAGCTTTCCCTTGCATGCGTTCTTC CASSFPLHAFF
TRBJ2-3 NA TRBV18 TRBD2 TGTGCCAGCTCACGATACGGGGGGGACACAGATACGCAGTATTTT CASSRYGGDTDTQYF
TRBJ1-2 NA TRBV19 NA TGTGCCAGTACCGGTTCGAGGGGCTTAAGAGCGGGCTACACCTTC CASTGSRGLRAGYTF
TRBJ2-1 NA TRBV20-1 NA TGCAGTGCTATTATCGTCAATGAGCAGTTCTTC CSAIIVNEQFF
TRBJ2-7 NA TRBV6-6 NA TGTGCCAGCAGCCAAGACAGTTCGAGGTTCTACGAGCAGTACTTC CASSQDSSRFYEQYF
TRBJ2-1 once TRBV7-7 TRBD1 TGTGCCAGCAGCTTAGCCGGGACAGGGGATGAGCAGTTCTTC CASSLAGTGDEQFF
TRBJ1-5 NA TRBV28 NA TGTGCCAGCAGCCTAGCATATAGCAATCAGCCCCAGCATTTT CASSLAYSNQPQHF
TRBJ1-5 NA TRBV10-3 NA TGTGCCACTTCTTCAGGGACGGAGAATCAGCCCCAGCATTTT CATSSGTENQPQHF
TRBJ1-1 NA TRBV7-3 NA TGTGCCAGCAGCTTACTCGGCAGAAAGTCGAACACTGAAGCTTTCTTT CASSLLGRKSNTEAFF
TRBJ1-2 NA TRBV2 NA TGTGCCAGCAGTGAATTGGGTAACTATGGCTACACCTTC CASSELGNYGYTF
TRBJ1-1 NA TRBV10-3 NA TGTGCCATCAGCAAGGGGGGTACCACTGAAGCTTTCTTT CAISKGGTTEAFF